The rows below give T cell receptor beta chains drawn from one sample of a study of control samples from healthy donors and cancer patients. TCRdb's copy holds only in-frame clones and misses some; the assay was immunoSEQ multiplex PCR. The table records over 150,000 clones, around 90% of them present only once. Material: blood. Source of these receptors: a woman aged 40 to 50 in good health. Both conserved end residues are part of each CDR3. The D gene is left open where the match is weak. Clone size is given for some rows only: seen once, a few or many times, or a class if the clone is expanded.

d_gene	abundance	v_gene	j_gene	CDR3nt	CDR3aa
NA	NA	TRBV29-1	TRBJ1-2	TGCAGCGTTGAGTCAGGGAATAACTATGGCTACACCTTC	CSVESGNNYGYTF
NA	NA	TRBV27	TRBJ2-5	TGTGCCAGCAGGGGCCCCGGGGAGACCCAGTACTTC	CASRGPGETQYF
NA	NA	TRBV6-5	TRBJ2-4	TGTGCCAGCAGTCCCATCGTGGGAAACATTCAGTACTTC	CASSPIVGNIQYF
NA	NA	TRBV2	TRBJ2-3	TGTGCCAGCAGTGGGACTACCGGGGGTACGCAGTATTTT	CASSGTTGGTQYF
NA	NA	TRBV18	TRBJ1-1	TGTGCCAGCTCAGGACAGAACACTGAAGCTTTCTTT	CASSGQNTEAFF
TRBD2	NA	TRBV5-6	TRBJ2-1	TGTGCCAGCAGCTCTCTGGAGACTAGCGGGGGCGATGAGCAGTTCTTC	CASSSLETSGGDEQFF
TRBD1	once	TRBV5-1	TRBJ1-2	TGCGCCAGCAGCATAACACAGGGGACGGGCGACTATGGCTACACCTTC	CASSITQGTGDYGYTF
TRBD2	NA	TRBV4-1	TRBJ2-1	TGCGCCAGCAGCCAAGCTCCGGGACTAGACTTGGACAATGAGCAGTTCTTC	CASSQAPGLDLDNEQFF
NA	NA	TRBV25-1	TRBJ1-2	TGTGCCAGCAGTGAGGGCCACTCGACGTATGGCTACACCTTC	CASSEGHSTYGYTF
NA	NA	TRBV29-1	TRBJ2-7	TGCAGCGTAGGATGGGACGGCTACGAGCAGTACTTC	CSVGWDGYEQYF
NA	NA	TRBV9	TRBJ1-4	TGTGCCAGCAGCGGCCGGGACCGAGAAGGAAAACTGTTTTTT	CASSGRDREGKLFF
TRBD1	NA	TRBV5-4	TRBJ1-2	TGTGCCAGCAGCTTTCTGGACAGGGCTGGAGGCTACACCTTC	CASSFLDRAGGYTF
NA	NA	TRBV5-1	TRBJ2-2	TGCGCCAGCAGCTATCCCGGGGAAGGCACCGGGGAGCTGTTTTTT	CASSYPGEGTGELFF
NA	NA	TRBV2	TRBJ1-1	TGTGCCAGCAGTGACATTTTTGAAGCTTTCTTT	CASSDIFEAFF
NA	NA	TRBV7-9	TRBJ2-5	TGTGCCAGCAGCTTGGTTGGGACCCAGTACTTC	CASSLVGTQYF
NA	NA	TRBV20-1	TRBJ2-7	TGCAGTGCTAGTCGTACCGGGAAAAAGGGTTACGAGCAGTACTTC	CSASRTGKKGYEQYF
TRBD1	NA	TRBV7-9	TRBJ1-2	TGTGCCAGCAGCTTAGATACAGGGGGTAGTGGCTACACCTTC	CASSLDTGGSGYTF
NA	NA	TRBV2	TRBJ1-1	TGTGCCAGCAAACCGGGACACGGGGGGTCGGAAGCTTTCTTT	CASKPGHGGSEAFF
NA	few	TRBV5-1	TRBJ1-1	TGCGCCAGCAGCAGGGATCCTAACACTGAAGCTTTCTTT	CASSRDPNTEAFF
NA	NA	TRBV9	TRBJ1-1	TGTGCCAGCAGCGTAGGGCCGGAGATGAACACTGAAGCTTTCTTT	CASSVGPEMNTEAFF
NA	NA	TRBV6-5	TRBJ1-1	TGTGCCAGCAACCCCCCCGAGCGCCCGAACACTGAAGCTTTCTTT	CASNPPERPNTEAFF
NA	NA	TRBV18	TRBJ1-1	TGTGCCAGCTCACCCACAAGGGGGTACACTGAAGCTTTCTTT	CASSPTRGYTEAFF
NA	NA	TRBV9	TRBJ2-5	TGTGCCAGCAGCCCTTCCTCCAGGGACACCCAGTACTTC	CASSPSSRDTQYF
NA	NA	TRBV19	TRBJ2-1	TGTGCCAGTAGTGCGGATGTGGGACATGAGCAGTTCTTC	CASSADVGHEQFF
NA	NA	TRBV20-1	TRBJ1-2	TGCAGTGCTAGCGGGCTCTATGGCTACACCTTC	CSASGLYGYTF
TRBD1	NA	TRBV11-2	TRBJ2-6	TGTGCCAGCAGACGACCGGGACAGGGGGCTGCTGGGGCCAACGTCCTGACTTTC	CASRRPGQGAAGANVLTF
TRBD2	once	TRBV6-5	TRBJ2-3	TGTGCCAGCAGTCTAGCGGGGCACACAGATACGCAGTATTTT	CASSLAGHTDTQYF